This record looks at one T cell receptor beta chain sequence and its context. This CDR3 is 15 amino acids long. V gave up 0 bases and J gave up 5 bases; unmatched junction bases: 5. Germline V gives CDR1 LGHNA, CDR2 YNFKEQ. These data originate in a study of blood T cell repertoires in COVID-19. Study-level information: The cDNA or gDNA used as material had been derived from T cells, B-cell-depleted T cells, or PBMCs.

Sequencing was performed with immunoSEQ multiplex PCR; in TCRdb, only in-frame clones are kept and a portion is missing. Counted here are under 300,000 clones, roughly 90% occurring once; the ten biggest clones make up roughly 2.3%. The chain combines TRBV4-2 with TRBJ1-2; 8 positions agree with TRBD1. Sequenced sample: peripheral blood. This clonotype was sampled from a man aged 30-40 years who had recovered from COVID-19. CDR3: CASSQDIGTGYGYTF. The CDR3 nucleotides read TGTGCCAGCAGCCAAGATATCGGGACAGGATATGGCTACACCTTC.